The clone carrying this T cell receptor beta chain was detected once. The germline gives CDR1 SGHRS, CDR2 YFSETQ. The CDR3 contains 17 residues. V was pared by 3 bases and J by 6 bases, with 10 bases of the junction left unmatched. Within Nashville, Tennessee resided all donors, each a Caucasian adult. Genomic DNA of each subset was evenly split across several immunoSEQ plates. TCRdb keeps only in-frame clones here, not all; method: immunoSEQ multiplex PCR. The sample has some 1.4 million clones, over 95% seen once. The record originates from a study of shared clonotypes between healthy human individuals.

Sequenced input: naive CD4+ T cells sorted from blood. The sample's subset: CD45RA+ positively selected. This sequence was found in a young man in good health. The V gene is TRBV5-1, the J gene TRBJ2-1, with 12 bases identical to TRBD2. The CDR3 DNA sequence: TGCGCCAGCAGCTCGATTTTCGGGACTAGCGGGCGCAATGAGCAGTTCTTC. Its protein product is CASSSIFGTSGRNEQFF. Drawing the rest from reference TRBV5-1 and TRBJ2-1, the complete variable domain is KAGVTQTPRYLIKTRGQQVTLSCSPISGHRSVSWYQQTPGQGLQFLFEYFSETQRNKGNFPGRFSGRQFSNSRSEMNVSTLELGDSALYLCASSSIFGTSGRNEQFFGPGTRLTVL.